This TCR beta chain was captured by sequencing in a study of T cells expressing NK-cell markers. Across the study: Out of eight donors sequenced, seven tested HCMV-seropositive and the remaining one seronegative.

TCRdb derives one entry per CDR3 protein from the 5' RACE reads, leaving out DNA. The listing contains some 140,000 distinct CDR3 sequences. CDR3 length equals 13 residues. Germline loops: CDR1 DFQATT, CDR2 SNEGSKA (reference sequence). The gene calls are TRBV20-1 and TRBJ2-7. The TCR was taken from a woman aged 45-59 years in good health. Material for sequencing was blood T cells: a sorted CD56 or NKG2C T cell subset, CD4+ or CD8+ T cells, or bulk PBMC T cells (not recorded which). The chain's CDR3 is CSARDPGSYEQYF.